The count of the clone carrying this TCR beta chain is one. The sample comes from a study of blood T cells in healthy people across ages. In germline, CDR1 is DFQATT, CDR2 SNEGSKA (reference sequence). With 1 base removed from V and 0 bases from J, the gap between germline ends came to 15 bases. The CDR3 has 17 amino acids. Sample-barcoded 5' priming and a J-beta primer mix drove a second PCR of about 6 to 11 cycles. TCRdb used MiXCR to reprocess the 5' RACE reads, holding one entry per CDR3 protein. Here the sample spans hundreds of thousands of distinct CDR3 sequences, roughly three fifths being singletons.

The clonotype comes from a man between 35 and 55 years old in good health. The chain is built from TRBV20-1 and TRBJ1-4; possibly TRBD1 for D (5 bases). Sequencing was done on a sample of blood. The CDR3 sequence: CSARGRGLGPTNEKLFF. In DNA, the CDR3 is TGCAGTGCTAGAGGGCGGGGACTCGGACCAACTAATGAAAAACTGTTTTTT.